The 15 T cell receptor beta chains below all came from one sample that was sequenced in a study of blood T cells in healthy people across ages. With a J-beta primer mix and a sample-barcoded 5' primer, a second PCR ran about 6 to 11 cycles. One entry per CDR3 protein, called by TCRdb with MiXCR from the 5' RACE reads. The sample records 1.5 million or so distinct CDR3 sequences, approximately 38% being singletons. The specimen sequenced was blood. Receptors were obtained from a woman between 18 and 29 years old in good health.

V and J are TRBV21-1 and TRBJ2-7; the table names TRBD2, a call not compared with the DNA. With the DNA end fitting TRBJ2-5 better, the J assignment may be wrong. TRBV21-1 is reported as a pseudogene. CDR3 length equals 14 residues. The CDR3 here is CASSKVVGKETQYF. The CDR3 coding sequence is TGTGCCAGCAGCAAAGTAGTCGGAAAAGAGACCCAGTACTTC.

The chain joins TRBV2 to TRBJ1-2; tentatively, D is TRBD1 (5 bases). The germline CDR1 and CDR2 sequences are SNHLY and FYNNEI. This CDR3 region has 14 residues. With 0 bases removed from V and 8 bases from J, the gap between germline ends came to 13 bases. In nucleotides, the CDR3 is TGTGCCAGCAGTGAAGCGACAGCGGGAGAAGGCTACACCTTC. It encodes CASSEATAGEGYTF.

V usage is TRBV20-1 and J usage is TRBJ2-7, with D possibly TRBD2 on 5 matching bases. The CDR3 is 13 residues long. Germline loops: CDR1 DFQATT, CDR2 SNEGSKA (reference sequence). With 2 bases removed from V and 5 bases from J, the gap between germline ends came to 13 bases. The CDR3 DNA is TGCAGTGCTAGACCTCTACCGGAGGACGAGCAGTACTTC. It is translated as CSARPLPEDEQYF.

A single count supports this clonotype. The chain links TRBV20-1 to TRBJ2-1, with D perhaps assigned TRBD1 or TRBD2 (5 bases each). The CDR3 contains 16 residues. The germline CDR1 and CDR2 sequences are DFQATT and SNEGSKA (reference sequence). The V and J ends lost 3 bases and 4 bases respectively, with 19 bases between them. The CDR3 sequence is CSARGRLTLLYNEQFF. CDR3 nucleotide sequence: TGCAGTGCTAGGGGACGGCTAACCCTCCTTTACAATGAGCAGTTCTTC.

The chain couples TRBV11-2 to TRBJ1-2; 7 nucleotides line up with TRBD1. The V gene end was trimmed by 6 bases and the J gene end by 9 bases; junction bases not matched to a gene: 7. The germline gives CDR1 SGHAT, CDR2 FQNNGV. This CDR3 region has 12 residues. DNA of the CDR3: TGTGCCAGCAGTAGGGACAGCTTTCGCTACACCTTC. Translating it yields CASSRDSFRYTF. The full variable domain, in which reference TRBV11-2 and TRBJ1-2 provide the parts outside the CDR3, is EAGVAQSPRYKIIEKRQSVAFWCNPISGHATLYWYQQILGQGPKLLIQFQNNGVVDDSQLPKDRFSAERLKGVDSTLKIQPAKLEDSAVYLCASSRDSFRYTFGSGTRLTVV.

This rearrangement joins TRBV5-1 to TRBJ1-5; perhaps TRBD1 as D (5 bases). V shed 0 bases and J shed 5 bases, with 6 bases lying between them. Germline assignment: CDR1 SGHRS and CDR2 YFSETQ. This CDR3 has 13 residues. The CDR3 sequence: CASSLVGDQPQHF. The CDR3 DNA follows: TGCGCCAGCAGCTTGGTAGGGGATCAGCCCCAGCATTTT.

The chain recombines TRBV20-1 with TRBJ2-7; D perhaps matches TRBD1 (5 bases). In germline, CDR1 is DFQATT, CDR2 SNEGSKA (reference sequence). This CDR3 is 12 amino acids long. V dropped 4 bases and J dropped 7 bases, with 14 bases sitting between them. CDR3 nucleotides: TGCAGTGCTATGCGCAGGGCCGGGGAGCAGTACTTC. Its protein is CSAMRRAGEQYF.

The CDR3 loop reads CSAAPTSQDEQYF. The CDR3 DNA sequence: TGCAGTGCCGCCCCGACAAGTCAGGACGAGCAGTACTTC. This chain uses TRBV20-1 with TRBJ2-5; no firm D call. The J call could be wrong; TRBJ2-7 is a better fit for the DNA end. Germline lookup yields CDR1 DFQATT and CDR2 SNEGSKA (reference sequence). This CDR3 contains 13 residues.

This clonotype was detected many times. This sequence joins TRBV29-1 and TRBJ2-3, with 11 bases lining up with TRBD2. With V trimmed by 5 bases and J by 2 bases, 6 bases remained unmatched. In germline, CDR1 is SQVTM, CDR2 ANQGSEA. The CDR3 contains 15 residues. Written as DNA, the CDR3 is TGCAGCGTTCCCGGGACTAGCGGCTACACAGATACGCAGTATTTT. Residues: CSVPGTSGYTDTQYF.

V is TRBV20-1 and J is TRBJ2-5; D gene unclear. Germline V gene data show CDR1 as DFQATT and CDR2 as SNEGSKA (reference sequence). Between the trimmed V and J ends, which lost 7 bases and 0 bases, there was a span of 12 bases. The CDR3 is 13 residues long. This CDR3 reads CSGPGLYQETQYF. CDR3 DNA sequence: TGCAGTGGCCCTGGGCTGTACCAAGAGACCCAGTACTTC.

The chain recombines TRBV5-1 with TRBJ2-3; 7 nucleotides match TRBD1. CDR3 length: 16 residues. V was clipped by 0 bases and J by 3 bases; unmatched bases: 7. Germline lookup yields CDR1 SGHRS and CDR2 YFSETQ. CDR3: CASSLGGGRRTDTQYF. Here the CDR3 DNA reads TGCGCCAGCAGCTTGGGAGGGGGCCGGAGAACAGATACGCAGTATTTT.

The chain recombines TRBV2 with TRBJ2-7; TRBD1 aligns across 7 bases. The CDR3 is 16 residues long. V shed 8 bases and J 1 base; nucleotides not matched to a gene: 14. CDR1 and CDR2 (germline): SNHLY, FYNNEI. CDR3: CASHRRGGEGSYEQYF. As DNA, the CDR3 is TGTGCCAGCCACCGGAGAGGGGGCGAGGGGTCCTACGAGCAGTACTTC.

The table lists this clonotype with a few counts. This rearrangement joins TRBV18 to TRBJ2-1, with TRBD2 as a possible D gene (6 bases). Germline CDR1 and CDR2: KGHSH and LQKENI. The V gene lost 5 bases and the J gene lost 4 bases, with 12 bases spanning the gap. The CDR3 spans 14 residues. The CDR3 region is CASSKLAEYNEQFF. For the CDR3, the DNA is TGTGCCAGCTCAAAACTAGCAGAATACAATGAGCAGTTCTTC.

CDR3: CSGTDNEKLFF. The CDR3 DNA reads as TGCAGCGGGACGGATAATGAAAAACTGTTTTTT. The V and J genes are TRBV29-1 and TRBJ1-4; D not resolved. The CDR3 consists of 11 residues. V lost 7 bases to trimming and J lost 4 bases, with 7 bases between them. Germline loops: CDR1 SQVTM, CDR2 ANQGSEA.

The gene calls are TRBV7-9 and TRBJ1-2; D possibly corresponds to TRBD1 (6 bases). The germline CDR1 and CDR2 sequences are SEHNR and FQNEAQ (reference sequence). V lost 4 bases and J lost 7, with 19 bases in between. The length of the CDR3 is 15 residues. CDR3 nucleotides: TGTGCCAGCAGCTCGATACAGGGCTCGGGTAGTGGCTACACCTTC. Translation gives CASSSIQGSGSGYTF.